This entry features one T cell receptor (beta chain) sequence. Its matching antigen is unknown. This sample is drawn from a study of blood T cells in healthy people across ages. The CDR3 has 13 residues. Germline CDR1 reads SQVTM; CDR2 reads ANQGSEA. The V end was cut by 6 bases, the J end by 6 bases, with 17 bases between. Study-wide results and caveats: Among T cells, TCR beta diversity per million cells dropped roughly linearly as age rose.

Sample-barcoded 5' priming and a J-beta primer mix drove a second PCR of about 6 to 12 cycles. TCRdb passed the 5' RACE reads through MiXCR, listing each CDR3 protein once. The sample contains 500,000 to 650,000 distinct CDR3 sequences, about 28% of which appear only once. The same data also went into a second study, on T cells of mothers and their children. From that report: The donor cohort consisted of a few healthy Caucasian mothers and their six children. For each mother, over 8 million TCR beta CDR3 reads were obtained, and for each child, roughly 3.3 million. A slight, non-significant increase in overlap was found for related mother-child pairs relative to unrelated pairs.

The TCR was taken from a boy aged 2 to 10 in good health. V gene TRBV29-1 combines with J gene TRBJ1-2; no firm D call. Sequencing input: blood. DNA of the CDR3: TGCAGCGTGCCCGAGGGAAACGGCCATGGCTACACCTTC. This translates into CSVPEGNGHGYTF.